This T cell receptor (beta chain) was sequenced for a study of T-cell reconstitution after alpha-beta-depleted transplantation in children. Unique molecular identifiers were incorporated during preparation of the TCRbeta library. One entry per CDR3 protein, called by TCRdb with MiXCR from the PCR reads. This sample carries about 110,000 distinct CDR3 sequences, over 9% of them seen once, and the ten largest clones take approximately 7.6%. Germline CDR1 reads MNHEY; CDR2 reads SVGAGI. This CDR3 region has 14 residues. Trimming pared 4 bases from V and 4 bases from J, leaving 13 bases between. V usage is TRBV6-5 and J usage is TRBJ1-2; perhaps TRBD1 as D (5 bases). This clonotype originated in a human donor who donated a stem cell graft to a child with acute lymphoblastic leukemia. This specimen was PBMCs from the stem cell graft donor, taken from the stem cell graft. The CDR3 is CASSSRASLYGYTF. In DNA form, the CDR3 reads TGTGCCAGCAGTTCCAGGGCTTCCCTCTATGGCTACACCTTC.